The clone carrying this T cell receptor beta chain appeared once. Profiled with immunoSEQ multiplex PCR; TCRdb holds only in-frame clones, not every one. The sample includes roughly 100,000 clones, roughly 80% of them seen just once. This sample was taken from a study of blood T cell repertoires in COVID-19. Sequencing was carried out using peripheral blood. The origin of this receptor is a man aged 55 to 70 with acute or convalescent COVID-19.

In DNA form, the CDR3 reads TGTGCCAGCTCACCTGGACATATCAATCAGCCCCAGCATTTT. As protein: CASSPGHINQPQHF. The chain recombines TRBV18 with TRBJ1-5; D is possibly TRBD1 (5 bases). CDR1 and CDR2 from the germline V gene are KGHSH and LQKENI. V was cut by 3 bases and J by 3 bases, with 9 bases left in between. This CDR3 contains 14 residues.